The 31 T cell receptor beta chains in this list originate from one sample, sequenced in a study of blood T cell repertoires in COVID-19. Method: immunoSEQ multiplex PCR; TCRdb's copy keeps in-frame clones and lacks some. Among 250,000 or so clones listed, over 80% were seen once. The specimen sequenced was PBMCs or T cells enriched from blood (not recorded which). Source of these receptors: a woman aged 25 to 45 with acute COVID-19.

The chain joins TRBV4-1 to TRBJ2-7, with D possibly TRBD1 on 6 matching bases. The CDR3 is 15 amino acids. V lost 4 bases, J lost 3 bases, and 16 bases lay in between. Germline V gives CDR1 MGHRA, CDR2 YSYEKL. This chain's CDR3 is CASSRSGTSYYEQYF. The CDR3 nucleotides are TGCGCCAGCAGCCGATCCGGGACATCCTACTACGAGCAGTACTTC.

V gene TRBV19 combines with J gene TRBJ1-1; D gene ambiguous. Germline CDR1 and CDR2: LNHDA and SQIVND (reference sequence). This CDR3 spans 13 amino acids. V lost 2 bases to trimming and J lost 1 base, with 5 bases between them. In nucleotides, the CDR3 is TGTGCCAGTAGTATAAACAGGAACACTGAAGCTTTCTTT. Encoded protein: CASSINRNTEAFF.

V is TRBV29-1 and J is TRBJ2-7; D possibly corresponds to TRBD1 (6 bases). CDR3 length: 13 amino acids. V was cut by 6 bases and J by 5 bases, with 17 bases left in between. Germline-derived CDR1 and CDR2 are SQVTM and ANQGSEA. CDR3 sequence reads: CSVMTGLKHEQYF. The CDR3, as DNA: TGCAGCGTAATGACAGGCCTAAAGCACGAGCAGTACTTC.

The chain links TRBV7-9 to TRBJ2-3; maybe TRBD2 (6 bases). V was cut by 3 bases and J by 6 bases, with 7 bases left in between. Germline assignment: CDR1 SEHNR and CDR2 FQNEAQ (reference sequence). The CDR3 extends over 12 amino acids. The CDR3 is CASSLTRDTQYF. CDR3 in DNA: TGTGCCAGCAGCTTGACTAGGGATACGCAGTATTTT.

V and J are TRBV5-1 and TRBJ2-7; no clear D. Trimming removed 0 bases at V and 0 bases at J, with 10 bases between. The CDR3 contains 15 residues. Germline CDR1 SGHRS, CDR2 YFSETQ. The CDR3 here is CASSLVGSNSYEQYF. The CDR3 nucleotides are TGCGCCAGCAGCTTGGTGGGCAGCAACTCCTACGAGCAGTACTTC.

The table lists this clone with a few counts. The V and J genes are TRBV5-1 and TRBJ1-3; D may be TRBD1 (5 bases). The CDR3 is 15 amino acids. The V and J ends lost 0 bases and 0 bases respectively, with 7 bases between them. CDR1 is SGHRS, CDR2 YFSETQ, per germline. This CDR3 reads CASSLDRNSGNTIYF. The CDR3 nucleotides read TGCGCCAGCAGCTTGGACAGGAACTCTGGAAACACCATATATTTT.

The CDR3 DNA reads TGTGCCAGCAGCCATAAACGGGGGGGCGCCGGGGAGCTGTTTTTT. Its translation is CASSHKRGGAGELFF. The V and J genes are TRBV3-1 (or the pseudogene TRBV3-2) and TRBJ2-2, with 8 bases fitting TRBD2. V gave up 3 bases and J gave up 6 bases; unmatched junction bases: 6. The germline gives CDR1 LGHDT, CDR2 YNNKEL (reference sequence). The CDR3 consists of 15 residues.

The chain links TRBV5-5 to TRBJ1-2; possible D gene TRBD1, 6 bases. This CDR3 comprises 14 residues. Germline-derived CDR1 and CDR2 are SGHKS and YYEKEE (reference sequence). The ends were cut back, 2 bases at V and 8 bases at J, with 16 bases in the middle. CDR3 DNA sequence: TGTGCCAGCAGCTTACTCCTCAGGGGCGGGGGCTACACCTTC. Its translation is CASSLLLRGGGYTF.

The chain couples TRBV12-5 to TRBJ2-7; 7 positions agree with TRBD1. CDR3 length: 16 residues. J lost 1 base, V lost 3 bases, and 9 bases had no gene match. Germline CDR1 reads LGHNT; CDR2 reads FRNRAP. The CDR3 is CASGFSYGTESYEQYF. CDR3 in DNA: TGTGCTAGTGGTTTTTCATACGGGACAGAGTCCTACGAGCAGTACTTC.

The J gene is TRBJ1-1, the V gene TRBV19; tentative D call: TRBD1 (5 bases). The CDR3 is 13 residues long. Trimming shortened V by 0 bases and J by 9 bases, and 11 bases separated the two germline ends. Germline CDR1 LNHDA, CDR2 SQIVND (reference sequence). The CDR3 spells CASSIDQGFQAFF. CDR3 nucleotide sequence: TGTGCCAGTAGTATAGACCAGGGTTTCCAAGCTTTCTTT.

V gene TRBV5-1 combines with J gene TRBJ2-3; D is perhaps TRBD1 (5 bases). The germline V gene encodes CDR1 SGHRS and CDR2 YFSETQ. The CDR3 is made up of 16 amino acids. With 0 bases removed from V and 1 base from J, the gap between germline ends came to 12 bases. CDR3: CASSLVKGIGTDTQYF. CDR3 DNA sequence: TGCGCCAGCAGCTTGGTGAAGGGGATAGGCACAGATACGCAGTATTTT.

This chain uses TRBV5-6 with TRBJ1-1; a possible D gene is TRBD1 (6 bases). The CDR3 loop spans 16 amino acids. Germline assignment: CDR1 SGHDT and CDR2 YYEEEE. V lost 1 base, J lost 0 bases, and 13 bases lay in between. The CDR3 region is CASSLLRGPVNTEAFF. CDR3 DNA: TGTGCCAGCAGCTTGTTGCGGGGGCCCGTGAACACTGAAGCTTTCTTT.

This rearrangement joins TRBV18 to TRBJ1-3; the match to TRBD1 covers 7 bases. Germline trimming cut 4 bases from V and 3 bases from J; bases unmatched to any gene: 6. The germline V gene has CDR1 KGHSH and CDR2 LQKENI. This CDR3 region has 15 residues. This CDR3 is CASSRDREYGNTIYF. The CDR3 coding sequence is TGTGCCAGCTCACGCGACAGGGAATATGGAAACACCATATATTTT.

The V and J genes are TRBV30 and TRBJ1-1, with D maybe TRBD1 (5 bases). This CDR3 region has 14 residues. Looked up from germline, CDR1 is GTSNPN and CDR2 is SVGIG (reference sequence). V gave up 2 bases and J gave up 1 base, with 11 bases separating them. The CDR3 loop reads CAWSTGGGNTEAFF. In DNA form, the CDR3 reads TGTGCCTGGAGTACTGGCGGGGGGAACACTGAAGCTTTCTTT.

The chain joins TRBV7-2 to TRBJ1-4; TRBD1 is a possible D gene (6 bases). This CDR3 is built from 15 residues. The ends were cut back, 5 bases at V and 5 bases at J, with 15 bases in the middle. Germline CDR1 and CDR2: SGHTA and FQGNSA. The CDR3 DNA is TGTGCCAGCAGCACCTCGGGGACAAGGAATGAAAAACTGTTTTTT. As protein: CASSTSGTRNEKLFF.

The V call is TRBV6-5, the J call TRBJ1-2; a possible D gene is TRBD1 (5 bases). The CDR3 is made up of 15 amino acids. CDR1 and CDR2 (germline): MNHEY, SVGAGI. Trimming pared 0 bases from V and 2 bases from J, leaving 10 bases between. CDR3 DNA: TGTGCCAGCAGTTACTCTTGGGGCCTGAACTATGGCTACACCTTC. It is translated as CASSYSWGLNYGYTF.

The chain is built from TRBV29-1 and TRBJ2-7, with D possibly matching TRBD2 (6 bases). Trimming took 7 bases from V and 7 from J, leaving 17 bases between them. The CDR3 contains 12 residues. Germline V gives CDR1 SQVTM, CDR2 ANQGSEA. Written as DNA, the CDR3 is TGCAGCGCAGGCGGCGGGACGAGGGAGCAGTACTTC. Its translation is CSAGGGTREQYF.

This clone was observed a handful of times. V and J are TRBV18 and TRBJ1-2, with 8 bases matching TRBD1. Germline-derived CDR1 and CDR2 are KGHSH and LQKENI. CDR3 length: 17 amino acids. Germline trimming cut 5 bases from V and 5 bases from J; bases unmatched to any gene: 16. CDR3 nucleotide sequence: TGTGCCAGCTCATCGCGGACAGGGTTCCCCTACTCATATGGCTACACCTTC. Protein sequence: CASSSRTGFPYSYGYTF.

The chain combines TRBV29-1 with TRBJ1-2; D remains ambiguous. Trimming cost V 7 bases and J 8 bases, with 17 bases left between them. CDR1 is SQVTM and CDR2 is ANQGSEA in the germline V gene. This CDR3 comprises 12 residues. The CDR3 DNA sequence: TGCAGCGCGACCCCTTCTCTCGGGGGCTACACCTTC. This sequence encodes CSATPSLGGYTF. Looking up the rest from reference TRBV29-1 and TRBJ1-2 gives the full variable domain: SAVISQKPSRDICQRGTSLTIQCQVDSQVTMMFWYRQQPGQSLTLIATANQGSEATYESGFVIDKFPISRPNLTFSTLTVSNMSPEDSSIYLCSATPSLGGYTFGSGTRLTVV.

CDR3 protein: CAWSAGTAGEQYF. The CDR3 coding sequence is TGTGCCTGGAGCGCCGGGACGGCGGGAGAGCAGTACTTC. The gene calls are TRBV30 and TRBJ2-7; weak D call: TRBD2 (6 bases). The germline gives CDR1 GTSNPN, CDR2 SVGIG (reference sequence). CDR3 length: 13 amino acids. With 3 bases removed from V and 7 bases from J, the gap between germline ends came to 16 bases.

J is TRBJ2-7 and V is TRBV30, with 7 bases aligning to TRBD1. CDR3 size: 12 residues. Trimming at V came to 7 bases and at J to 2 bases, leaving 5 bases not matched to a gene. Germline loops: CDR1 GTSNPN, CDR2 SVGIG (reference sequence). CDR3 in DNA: TGTGCCTCTTGGGACAGCCCCTACGAGCAGTACTTC. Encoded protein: CASWDSPYEQYF. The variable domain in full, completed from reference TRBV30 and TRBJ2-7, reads SQTIHQWPATLVQPVGSPLSLECTVEGTSNPNLYWYRQAAGRGLQLLFYSVGIGQISSEVPQNLSASRPQDRQFILSSKKLLLSDSGFYLCASWDSPYEQYFGPGTRLTVT.

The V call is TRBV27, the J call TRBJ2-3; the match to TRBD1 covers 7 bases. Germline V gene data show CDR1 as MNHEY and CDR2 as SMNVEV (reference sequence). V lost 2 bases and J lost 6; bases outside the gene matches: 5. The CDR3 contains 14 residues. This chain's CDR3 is CASSLMGQWDTQYF. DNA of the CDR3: TGTGCCAGCAGTTTAATGGGACAGTGGGATACGCAGTATTTT.

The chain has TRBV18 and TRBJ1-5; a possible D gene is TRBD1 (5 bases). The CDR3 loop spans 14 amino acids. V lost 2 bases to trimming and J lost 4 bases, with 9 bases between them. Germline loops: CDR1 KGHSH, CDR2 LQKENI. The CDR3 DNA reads TGTGCCAGCTCACCAGGGGGGTGGAATCAGCCCCAGCATTTT. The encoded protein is CASSPGGWNQPQHF.

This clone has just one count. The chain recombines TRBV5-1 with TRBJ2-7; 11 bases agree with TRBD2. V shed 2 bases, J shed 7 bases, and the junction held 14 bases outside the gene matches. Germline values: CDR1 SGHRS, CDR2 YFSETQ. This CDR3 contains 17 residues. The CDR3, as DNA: TGCGCCAGCAGCTTCCTAGCGGGGGGCCAACGTTTGGAAGAGCAGTACTTC. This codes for CASSFLAGGQRLEEQYF.

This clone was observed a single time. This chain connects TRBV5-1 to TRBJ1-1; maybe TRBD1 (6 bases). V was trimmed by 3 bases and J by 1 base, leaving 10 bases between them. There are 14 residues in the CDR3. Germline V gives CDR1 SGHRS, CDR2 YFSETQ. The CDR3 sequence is CASSWTTGNTEAFF. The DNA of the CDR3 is TGCGCCAGCAGCTGGACGACAGGGAACACTGAAGCTTTCTTT.

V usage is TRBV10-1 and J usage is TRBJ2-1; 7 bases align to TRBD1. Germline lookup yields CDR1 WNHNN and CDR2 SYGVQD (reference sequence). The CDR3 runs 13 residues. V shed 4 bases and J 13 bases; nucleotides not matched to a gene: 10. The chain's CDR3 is CASSGVRDSLQFF. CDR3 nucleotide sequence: TGCGCCAGCAGTGGGGTTCGGGACAGCTTACAGTTCTTC.

The CDR3 spells CAWNRDRVRSSGNTIYF. The CDR3 DNA is TGTGCCTGGAACCGGGACAGGGTCCGAAGCTCTGGAAACACCATATATTTT. The genes are TRBV30 and TRBJ1-3; 9 bases agree with TRBD1. The junction had 10 bases not matched to a gene; V was cut back by 4 bases and J by 0 bases. Per the germline V gene, CDR1 is GTSNPN and CDR2 is SVGIG (reference sequence). This CDR3 has 17 residues.

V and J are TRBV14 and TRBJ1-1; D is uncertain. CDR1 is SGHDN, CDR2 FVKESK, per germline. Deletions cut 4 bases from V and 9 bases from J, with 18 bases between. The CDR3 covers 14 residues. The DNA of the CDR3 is TGTGCCAGCAGCCCGTTCCGGGGTCAGTCAAAAGCTTTCTTT. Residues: CASSPFRGQSKAFF.

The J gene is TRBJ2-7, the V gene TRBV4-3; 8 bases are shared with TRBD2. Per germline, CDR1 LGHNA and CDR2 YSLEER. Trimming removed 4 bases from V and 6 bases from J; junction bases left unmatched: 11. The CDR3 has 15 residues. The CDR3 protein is CASSRYAGTRGEQYF. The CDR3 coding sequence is TGCGCCAGCAGCCGCTACGCCGGGACTAGGGGCGAGCAGTACTTC.

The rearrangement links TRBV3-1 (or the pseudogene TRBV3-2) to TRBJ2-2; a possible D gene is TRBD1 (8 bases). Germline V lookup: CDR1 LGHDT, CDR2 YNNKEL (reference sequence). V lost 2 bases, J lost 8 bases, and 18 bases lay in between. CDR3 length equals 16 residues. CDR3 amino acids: CASSQRGGTGFGELFF. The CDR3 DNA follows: TGTGCCAGCAGCCAAAGGGGGGGGACAGGATTTGGGGAGCTGTTTTTT.

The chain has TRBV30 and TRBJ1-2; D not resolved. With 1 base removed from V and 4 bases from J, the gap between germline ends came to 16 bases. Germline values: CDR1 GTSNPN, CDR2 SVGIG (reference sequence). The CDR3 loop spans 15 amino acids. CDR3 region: CAWSASGGRPYGYTF. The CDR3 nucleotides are TGTGCCTGGAGTGCCTCCGGCGGGAGACCCTATGGCTACACCTTC.